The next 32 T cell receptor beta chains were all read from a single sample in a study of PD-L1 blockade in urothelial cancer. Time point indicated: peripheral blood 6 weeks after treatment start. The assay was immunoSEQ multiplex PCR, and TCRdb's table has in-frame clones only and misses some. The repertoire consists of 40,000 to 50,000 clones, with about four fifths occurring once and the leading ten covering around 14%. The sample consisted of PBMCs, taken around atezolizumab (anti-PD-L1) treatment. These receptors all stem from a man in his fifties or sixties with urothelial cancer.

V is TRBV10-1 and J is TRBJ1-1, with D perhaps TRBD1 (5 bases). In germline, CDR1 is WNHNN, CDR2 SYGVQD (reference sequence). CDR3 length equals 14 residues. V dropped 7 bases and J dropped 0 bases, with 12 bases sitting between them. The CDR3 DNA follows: TGCGCCAGCACTGACAGTTCTCTGAACACTGAAGCTTTCTTT. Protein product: CASTDSSLNTEAFF.

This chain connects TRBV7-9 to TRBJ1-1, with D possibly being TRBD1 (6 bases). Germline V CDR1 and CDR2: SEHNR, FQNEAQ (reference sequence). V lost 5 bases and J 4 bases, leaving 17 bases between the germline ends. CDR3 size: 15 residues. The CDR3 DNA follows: TGTGCCAGCAGCCGATTACAACAGGGTCGCACTGAAGCTTTCTTT. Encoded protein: CASSRLQQGRTEAFF.

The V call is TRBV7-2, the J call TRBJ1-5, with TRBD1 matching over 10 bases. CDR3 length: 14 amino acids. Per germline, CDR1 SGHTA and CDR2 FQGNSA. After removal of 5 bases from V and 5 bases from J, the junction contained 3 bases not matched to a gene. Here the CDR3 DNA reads TGTGCCAGCAGCCCAGGGACAGGGGATCAGCCCCAGCATTTT. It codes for CASSPGTGDQPQHF.

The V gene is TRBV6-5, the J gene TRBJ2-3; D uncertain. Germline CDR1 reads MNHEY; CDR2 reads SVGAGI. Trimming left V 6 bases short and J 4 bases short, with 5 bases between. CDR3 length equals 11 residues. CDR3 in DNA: TGTGCCAGCAGGTTATCAGATACGCAGTATTTT. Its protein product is CASRLSDTQYF.

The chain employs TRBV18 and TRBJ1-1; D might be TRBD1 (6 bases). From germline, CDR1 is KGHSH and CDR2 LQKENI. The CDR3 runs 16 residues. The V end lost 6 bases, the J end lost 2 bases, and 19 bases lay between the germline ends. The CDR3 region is CASSPTTGRRNTEAFF. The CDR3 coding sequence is TGTGCCAGCTCCCCAACAACAGGGAGACGAAACACTGAAGCTTTCTTT.

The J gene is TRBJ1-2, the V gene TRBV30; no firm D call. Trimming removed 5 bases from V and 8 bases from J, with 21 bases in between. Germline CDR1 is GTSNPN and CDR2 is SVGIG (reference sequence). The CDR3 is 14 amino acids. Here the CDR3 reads CAWLYNERVGGYTF. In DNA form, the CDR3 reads TGTGCCTGGTTGTACAACGAGCGGGTAGGAGGCTACACCTTC.

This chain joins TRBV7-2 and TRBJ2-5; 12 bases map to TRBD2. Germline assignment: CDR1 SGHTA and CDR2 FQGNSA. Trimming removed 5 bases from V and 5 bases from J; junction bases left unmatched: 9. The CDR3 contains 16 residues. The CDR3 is CASSPQTSGSGETQYF. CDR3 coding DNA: TGTGCCAGCAGCCCCCAGACTAGCGGGAGTGGGGAGACCCAGTACTTC.

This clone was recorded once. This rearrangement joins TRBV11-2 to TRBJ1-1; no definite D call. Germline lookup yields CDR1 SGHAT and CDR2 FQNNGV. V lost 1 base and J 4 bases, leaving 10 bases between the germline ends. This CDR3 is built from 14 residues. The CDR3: CASSLASGVTEAFF. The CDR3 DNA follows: TGTGCCAGCAGCTTAGCCTCCGGGGTCACTGAAGCTTTCTTT.

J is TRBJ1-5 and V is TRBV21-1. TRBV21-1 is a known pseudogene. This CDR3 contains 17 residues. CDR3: CATLGGPGIGGNQPQHF. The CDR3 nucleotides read TGTGCCACCCTGGGGGGACCCGGGATCGGCGGCAATCAGCCCCAGCATTTT.

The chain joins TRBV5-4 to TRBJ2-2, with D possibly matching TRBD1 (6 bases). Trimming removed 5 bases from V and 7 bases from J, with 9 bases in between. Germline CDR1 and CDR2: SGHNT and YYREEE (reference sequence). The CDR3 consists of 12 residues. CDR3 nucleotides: TGTGCCAGCAGTTCAGGGGTCGGGGAGCTGTTTTTT. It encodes CASSSGVGELFF.

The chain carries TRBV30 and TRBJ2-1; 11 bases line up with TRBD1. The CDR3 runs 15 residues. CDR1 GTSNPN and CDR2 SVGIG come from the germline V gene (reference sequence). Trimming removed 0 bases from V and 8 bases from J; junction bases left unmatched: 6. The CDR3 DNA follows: TGTGCCTGGAGTGTACTAGGACAGGGGGCCTATGAGCAGTTCTTC. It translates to CAWSVLGQGAYEQFF.

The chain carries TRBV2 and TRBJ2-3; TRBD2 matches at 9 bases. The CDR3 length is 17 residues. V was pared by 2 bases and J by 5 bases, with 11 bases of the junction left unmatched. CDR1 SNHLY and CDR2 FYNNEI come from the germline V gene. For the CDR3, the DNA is TGTGCCAGCAGTGAACGGGGGCAGCGGGGGGTGAGAGATACGCAGTATTTT. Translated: CASSERGQRGVRDTQYF.

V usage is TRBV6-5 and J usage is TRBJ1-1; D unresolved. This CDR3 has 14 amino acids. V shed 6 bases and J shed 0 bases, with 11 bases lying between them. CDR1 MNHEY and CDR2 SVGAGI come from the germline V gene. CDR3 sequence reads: CASSQTYLNTEAFF. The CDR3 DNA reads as TGTGCCAGCAGCCAAACATACCTGAACACTGAAGCTTTCTTT.

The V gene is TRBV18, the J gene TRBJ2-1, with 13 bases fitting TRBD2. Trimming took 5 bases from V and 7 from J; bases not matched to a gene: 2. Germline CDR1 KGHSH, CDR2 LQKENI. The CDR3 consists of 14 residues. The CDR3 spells CASSGLAGENEQFF. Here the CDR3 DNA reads TGTGCCAGCTCAGGACTAGCGGGAGAAAATGAGCAGTTCTTC.

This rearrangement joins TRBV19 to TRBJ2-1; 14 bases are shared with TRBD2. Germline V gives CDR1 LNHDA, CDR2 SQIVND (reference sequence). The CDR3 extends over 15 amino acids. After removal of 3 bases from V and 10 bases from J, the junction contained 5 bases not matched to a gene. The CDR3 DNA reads TGTGCCAGTAGTATCCCGGGACTAGCGGGAGAGGAGCAGTTCTTC. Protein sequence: CASSIPGLAGEEQFF.

CDR3 in amino acids: CASSEVAGNYGYTF. The CDR3 coding sequence is TGTGCCAGCAGTGAAGTGGCGGGGAACTATGGCTACACCTTC. This sequence joins TRBV2 and TRBJ1-2; D is ambiguous. Looked up from germline, CDR1 is SNHLY and CDR2 is FYNNEI. The CDR3 totals 14 residues. V was pared by 1 base and J by 2 bases, with 8 bases between.

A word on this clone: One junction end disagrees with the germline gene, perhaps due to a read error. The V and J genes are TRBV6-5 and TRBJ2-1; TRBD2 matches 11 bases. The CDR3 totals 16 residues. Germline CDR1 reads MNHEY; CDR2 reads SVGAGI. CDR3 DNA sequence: TGTGCCAGCAGTCACTCCTTTAGCGGGGGGGCCAATGAGCAGTTCTTC. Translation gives CASSHSFSGGANEQFF.

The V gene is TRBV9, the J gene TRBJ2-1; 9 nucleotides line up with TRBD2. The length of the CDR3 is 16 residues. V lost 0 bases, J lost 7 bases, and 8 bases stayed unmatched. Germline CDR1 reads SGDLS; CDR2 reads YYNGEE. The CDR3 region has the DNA TGTGCCAGCAGCGTAGACCCGGCTAGCGGGGCAAATGAGCAGTTCTTC. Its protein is CASSVDPASGANEQFF.

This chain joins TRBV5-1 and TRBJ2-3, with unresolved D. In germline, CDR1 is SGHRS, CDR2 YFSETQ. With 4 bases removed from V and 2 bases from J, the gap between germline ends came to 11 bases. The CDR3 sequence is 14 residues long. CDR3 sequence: CASSVDSSTDTQYF. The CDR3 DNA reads TGCGCCAGCAGCGTTGATAGCTCCACAGATACGCAGTATTTT.

The CDR3 sequence is CASSLSLLAGGPDTQYF. CDR3 bases: TGTGCCAGCAGTTTGTCACTACTAGCGGGGGGGCCAGATACGCAGTATTTT. The chain recombines TRBV27 with TRBJ2-3, with TRBD2 matching over 13 bases. CDR1 is MNHEY, CDR2 SMNVEV, per germline (reference sequence). The V segment lost 3 bases and the J segment 4 bases; nucleotides outside the gene matches: 7. CDR3 length equals 17 residues.

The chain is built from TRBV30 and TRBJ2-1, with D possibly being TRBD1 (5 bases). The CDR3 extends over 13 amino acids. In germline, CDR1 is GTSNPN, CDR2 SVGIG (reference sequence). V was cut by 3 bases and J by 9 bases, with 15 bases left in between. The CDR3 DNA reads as TGTGCCTGGAGGGGGCAGGCCTGGAGTGAGCAGTTCTTC. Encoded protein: CAWRGQAWSEQFF. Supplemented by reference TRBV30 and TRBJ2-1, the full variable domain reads SQTIHQWPATLVQPVGSPLSLECTVEGTSNPNLYWYRQAAGRGLQLLFYSVGIGQISSEVPQNLSASRPQDRQFILSSKKLLLSDSGFYLCAWRGQAWSEQFFGPGTRLTVL.

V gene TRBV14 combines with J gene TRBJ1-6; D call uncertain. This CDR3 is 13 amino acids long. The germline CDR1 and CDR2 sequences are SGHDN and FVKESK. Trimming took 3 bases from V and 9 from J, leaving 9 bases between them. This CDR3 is CASSHAAGSPLHF. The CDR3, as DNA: TGTGCCAGCAGCCACGCTGCAGGTTCACCCCTCCACTTT.

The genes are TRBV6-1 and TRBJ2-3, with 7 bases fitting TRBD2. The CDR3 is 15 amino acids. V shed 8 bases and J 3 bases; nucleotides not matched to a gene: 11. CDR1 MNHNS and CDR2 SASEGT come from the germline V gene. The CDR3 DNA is TGTGCCAGCCGGGCGGGCGGGGGTTTTACAGATACGCAGTATTTT. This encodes CASRAGGGFTDTQYF.

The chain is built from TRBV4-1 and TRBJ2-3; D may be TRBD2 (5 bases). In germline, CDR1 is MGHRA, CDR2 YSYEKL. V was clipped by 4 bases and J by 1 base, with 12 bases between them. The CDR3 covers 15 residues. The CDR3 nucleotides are TGCGCCAGCAGCCTAAGGGCGGAGGGCACAGATACGCAGTATTTT. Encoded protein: CASSLRAEGTDTQYF.

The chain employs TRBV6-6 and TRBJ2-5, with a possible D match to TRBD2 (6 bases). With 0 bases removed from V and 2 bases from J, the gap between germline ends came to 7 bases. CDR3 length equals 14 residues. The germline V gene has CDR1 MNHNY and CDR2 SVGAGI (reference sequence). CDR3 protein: CASSYSAGQETQYF. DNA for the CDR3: TGTGCCAGCAGTTACTCAGCGGGTCAAGAGACCCAGTACTTC.

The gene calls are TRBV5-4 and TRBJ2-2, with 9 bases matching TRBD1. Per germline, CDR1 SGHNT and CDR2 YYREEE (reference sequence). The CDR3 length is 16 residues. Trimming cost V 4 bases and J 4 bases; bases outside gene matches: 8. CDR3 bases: TGTGCCAGCAGCGGGGGGACAGGGCATGGCACCGGGGAGCTGTTTTTT. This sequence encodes CASSGGTGHGTGELFF.

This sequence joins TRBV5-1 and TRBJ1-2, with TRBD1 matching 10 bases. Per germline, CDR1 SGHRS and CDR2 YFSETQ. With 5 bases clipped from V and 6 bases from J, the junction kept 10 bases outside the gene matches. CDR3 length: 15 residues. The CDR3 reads CASRDVTGGAHGYTF. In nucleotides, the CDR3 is TGCGCCAGCAGGGACGTGACAGGGGGCGCGCATGGCTACACCTTC.

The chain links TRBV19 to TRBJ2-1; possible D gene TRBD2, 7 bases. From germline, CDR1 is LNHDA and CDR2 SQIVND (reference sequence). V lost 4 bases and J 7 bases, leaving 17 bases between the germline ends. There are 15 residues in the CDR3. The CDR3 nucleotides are TGTGCCAGTAGTAGTCAGGGAGGGGGGCCGAATGAGCAGTTCTTC. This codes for CASSSQGGGPNEQFF.

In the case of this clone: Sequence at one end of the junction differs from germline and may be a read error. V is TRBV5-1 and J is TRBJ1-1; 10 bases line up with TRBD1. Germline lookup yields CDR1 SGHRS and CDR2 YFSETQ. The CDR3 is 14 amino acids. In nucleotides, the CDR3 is TGCGCCAGCAGATTGGGACAGGGGATCGCTGAAGCTTTCTTT. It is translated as CASRLGQGIAEAFF.

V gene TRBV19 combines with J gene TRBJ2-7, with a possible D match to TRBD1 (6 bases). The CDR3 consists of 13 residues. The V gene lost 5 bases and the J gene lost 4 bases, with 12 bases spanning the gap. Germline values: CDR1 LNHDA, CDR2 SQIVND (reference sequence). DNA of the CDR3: TGTGCCAGTAGTCGGACAGAGTTTTACGAGCAGTACTTC. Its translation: CASSRTEFYEQYF. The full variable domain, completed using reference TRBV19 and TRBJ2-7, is DGGITQSPKYLFRKEGQNVTLSCEQNLNHDAMYWYRQDPGQGLRLIYYSQIVNDFQKGDIAEGYSVSREKKESFPLTVTSAQKNPTAFYLCASSRTEFYEQYFGPGTRLTVT.

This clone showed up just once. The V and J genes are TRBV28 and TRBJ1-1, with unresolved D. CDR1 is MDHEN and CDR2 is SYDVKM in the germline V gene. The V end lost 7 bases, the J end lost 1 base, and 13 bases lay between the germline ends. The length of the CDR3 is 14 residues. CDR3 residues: CASTQPGSNTEAFF. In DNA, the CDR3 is TGTGCCAGCACCCAGCCAGGTTCGAACACTGAAGCTTTCTTT.

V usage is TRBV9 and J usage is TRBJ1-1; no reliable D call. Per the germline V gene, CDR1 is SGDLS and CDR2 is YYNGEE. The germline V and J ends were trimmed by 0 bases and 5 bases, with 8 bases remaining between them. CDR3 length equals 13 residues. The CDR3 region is CASSVDRRTEAFF. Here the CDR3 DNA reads TGTGCCAGCAGCGTAGACAGACGAACTGAAGCTTTCTTT.